Below, one TCR beta chain is given with its context. The antigen remains undetermined. Trimming cost V 4 bases and J 0 bases, with 10 bases left between them. Germline V lookup: CDR1 MGHDK, CDR2 SYGVNS. The CDR3 contains 15 residues. The data belong to a study of T cells in Graves' hyperthyroidism and ophthalmopathy. Points from the study as a whole: Peripheral blood also featured most of the thyroid clonotypes expanded above 0.001.

No progression to ophthalmopathy during 18 months of follow-up defined stable disease. Authors of the study amplified TCR beta CDR3 regions from RNA transcripts. Using the HTBI primer set, a first-round RT-PCR was run on the TCR CDR3. TCRdb fed the multiplex PCR reads into MiXCR, producing one record per CDR3 protein. Among 610,000 or so distinct CDR3 sequences listed, roughly 46% were seen once. The V call is TRBV25-1, the J call TRBJ1-3; D is undetermined. Sequences were obtained from peripheral blood or thyroid tissue (not recorded which). The TCR was taken from a woman between 18 and 30 years old with Graves' hyperthyroidism. CDR3 sequence (DNA): TGTGCCAGCAGTGGGGCCATTAACTCTGGAAACACCATATATTTT. This gives the protein CASSGAINSGNTIYF.